The 29 T cell receptor beta chains given below trace back to one sample, sequenced in a study of human thymus T cells (dated by TCRdb to 2020 to 2022). Thymus tissue was collected as surgical resects that were removed during corrective cardiac surgery. Receptor amplification or capture employed the immunoSEQ multiplex PCR assay. As stored in TCRdb, this immuneACCESS dataset retains in-frame rearrangements with V and J assigned. A fraction of the clones does not appear; measured against another copy, unresolved V genes explain less than half of the discrepancy, and the remainder lacks a known reason. This sample gives tens of thousands of clones in total; around 95% of them show up just once. Together, the top ten hold 0.03% to 0.035% of the sample. Sequencing was done on a sample of thymus tissue. The receptors shown here come from a girl less than two years old with a congenital heart defect but otherwise immunologically healthy.

The chain joins TRBV7-9 to TRBJ2-1, with D maybe TRBD2 (6 bases). The length of the CDR3 is 17 residues. Per the germline V gene, CDR1 is SEHNR and CDR2 is FQNEAQ (reference sequence). V dropped 4 bases and J dropped 0 bases, with 16 bases sitting between them. The CDR3 DNA reads TGTGCCAGCAGCTCCGGACTACAGGATATCTCCTACAATGAGCAGTTCTTC. Translation: CASSSGLQDISYNEQFF.

The chain uses TRBV19 and TRBJ2-7; a possible D gene is TRBD2 (5 bases). The CDR3 loop spans 11 amino acids. Germline CDR1 and CDR2: LNHDA and SQIVND (reference sequence). V was cut by 8 bases and J by 7 bases, with 12 bases left in between. CDR3 protein: CASEDGGEQYF. The CDR3, as DNA: TGTGCCAGTGAGGATGGCGGGGAGCAGTACTTC.

The genes are TRBV7-2 and TRBJ2-5, with D hard to call. CDR1 is SGHTA and CDR2 is FQGNSA in the germline V gene. The CDR3 totals 15 residues. V lost 0 bases and J 2 bases, leaving 10 bases between the germline ends. The CDR3 nucleotides are TGTGCCAGCAGCTTAGCGAAGGCTGAGCAAGAGACCCAGTACTTC. This sequence encodes CASSLAKAEQETQYF.

J is TRBJ2-7 and V is TRBV6-1; perhaps TRBD2 as D (5 bases). This CDR3 is 18 amino acids long. CDR1 is MNHNS, CDR2 SASEGT, per germline. The V end lost 0 bases, the J end lost 0 bases, and 18 bases lay between the germline ends. CDR3 in DNA: TGTGCCAGCAGTGAAGCGCATGGGGAGCGTAATTCCTCCTACGAGCAGTACTTC. Its protein product is CASSEAHGERNSSYEQYF.

This clone showed up just once. V and J are TRBV2 and TRBJ2-1; D possibly uses TRBD1 or TRBD2 (5 bases each). This CDR3 comprises 18 residues. The germline CDR1 and CDR2 sequences are SNHLY and FYNNEI. Trimming left V 5 bases short and J 6 bases short, with 26 bases between. The CDR3 sequence: CASSLSSSWGFPLNEQFF. The CDR3 coding sequence is TGTGCCAGCAGTTTATCGTCGTCTTGGGGGTTCCCCCTCAATGAGCAGTTCTTC.

The rearrangement links TRBV2 to TRBJ1-2, with D perhaps matching TRBD1 (5 bases). This CDR3 region has 14 residues. Trimming left V 4 bases short and J 4 bases short, with 13 bases between. Per the germline V gene, CDR1 is SNHLY and CDR2 is FYNNEI. The CDR3 DNA sequence: TGTGCCAGCAGTGGGATACAGGAAGGCTATGGCTACACCTTC. Residues: CASSGIQEGYGYTF.

V is TRBV7-6 and J is TRBJ2-7, with D possibly called TRBD1 or TRBD2 (5 bases each). This CDR3 contains 16 residues. Germline values: CDR1 SGHVS, CDR2 FNYEAQ. Trimming removed 5 bases from V and 3 bases from J, with 20 bases in between. The CDR3 loop is CASSPGRRDGGYEQYF. CDR3 nucleotides: TGTGCCAGCAGCCCGGGACGCCGGGACGGAGGCTACGAGCAGTACTTC.

The V call is TRBV5-4, the J call TRBJ2-1; 10 bases agree with TRBD2. This CDR3 contains 15 residues. The germline V gene has CDR1 SGHNT and CDR2 YYREEE (reference sequence). V shed 0 bases, J shed 7 bases, and the junction held 4 bases outside the gene matches. The CDR3 DNA reads as TGTGCCAGCAGCTTGGCTAGCGGGAGACTTAATGAGCAGTTCTTC. This codes for CASSLASGRLNEQFF.

This clone was detected only a few times. V is TRBV18 and J is TRBJ2-2, with D tentatively TRBD2 (6 bases). The CDR3 loop spans 13 amino acids. Trimming pared 1 base from V and 8 bases from J, leaving 8 bases between. Germline values: CDR1 KGHSH, CDR2 LQKENI. CDR3 sequence: CASSPRGTGELFF. CDR3 DNA sequence: TGTGCCAGCTCACCACGGGGGACTGGGGAGCTGTTTTTT.

The CDR3 nucleotides are TGTGCTAGTACCGCCCTTAGGGACAGCCCTCGCTACACCTTC. Amino acid sequence: CASTALRDSPRYTF. The chain uses TRBV12-5 and TRBJ1-2, with 7 bases matching TRBD1. The V segment lost 8 bases and the J segment 9 bases; nucleotides outside the gene matches: 15. Per germline, CDR1 LGHNT and CDR2 FRNRAP. This CDR3 is 14 amino acids long.

This clone was recorded only once. The V and J genes are TRBV5-1 and TRBJ1-1; D is undetermined. The CDR3 consists of 16 residues. Germline assignment: CDR1 SGHRS and CDR2 YFSETQ. Between the trimmed V and J ends, which lost 4 bases and 3 bases, there was a span of 19 bases. The CDR3 reads CASSRKEEVSYTEAFF. CDR3 DNA sequence: TGCGCCAGCAGCCGGAAGGAGGAGGTTTCGTACACTGAAGCTTTCTTT.

The rearrangement links TRBV20-1 to TRBJ2-7; D gene unclear. Per germline, CDR1 DFQATT and CDR2 SNEGSKA (reference sequence). V lost 5 bases and J lost 3, with 5 bases in between. CDR3 length equals 10 residues. The CDR3 spells CSAFNYEQYF. CDR3 bases: TGCAGTGCTTTTAACTACGAGCAGTACTTC.

There are a few counts of this clone. Because the CDR3's place on the DNA is in doubt, the DNA is left out and the CDR3 is given as listed by TCRdb. The J gene is TRBJ1-1, the V gene TRBV19. The CDR3 region is 13 residues in length, termini included. The V gene's germline CDR1 is LNHDA and CDR2 SQIVND (reference sequence). CDR3 sequence reads: CASTSDGLMEAFF.

V usage is TRBV7-4 and J usage is TRBJ2-5; D call uncertain. The germline CDR1 and CDR2 sequences are SGHVT and SQSDAQ. Trimming stripped 1 base from V and 3 bases from J, with 3 bases between. The CDR3 length is 12 residues. The CDR3 protein is CASSLEEETQYF. CDR3 sequence (DNA): TGTGCCAGCAGCTTAGAGGAAGAGACCCAGTACTTC. Full variable domain (outside the CDR3, taken from reference TRBV7-4 and TRBJ2-5): GAGVSQSPRYKVAKRGRDVALRCDSISGHVTLYWYRQTLGQGSEVLTYSQSDAQRDKSGRPSGRFSAERPERSVSTLKIQRTEQGDSAVYLCASSLEEETQYFGPGTRLLVL.

The V call is TRBV6-1, the J call TRBJ2-2; D is ambiguous. Deletions cut 1 base from V and 0 bases from J, with 6 bases between. CDR1 is MNHNS, CDR2 SASEGT, per germline. The CDR3 loop spans 15 amino acids. CDR3 amino acids: CASSEEQPNTGELFF. CDR3 DNA: TGTGCCAGCAGTGAAGAACAGCCGAACACCGGGGAGCTGTTTTTT.

This rearrangement joins TRBV7-3 to TRBJ2-1, with 16 bases that match TRBD2. With V trimmed by 4 bases and J by 3 bases, 9 bases remained unmatched. This CDR3 region has 19 residues. Germline V lookup: CDR1 SGHTA, CDR2 FQGTGA. CDR3 DNA sequence: TGTGCCAGCAGCTACGGGACTAGCGGGAGGGCTTTTGACTACAATGAGCAGTTCTTC. It yields the protein CASSYGTSGRAFDYNEQFF.

This clone appeared a single time. The chain has TRBV19 and TRBJ2-1; D unresolved. V lost 5 bases and J 9 bases, leaving 11 bases between the germline ends. From germline, CDR1 is LNHDA and CDR2 SQIVND (reference sequence). The CDR3 spans 12 residues. The CDR3 bases are TGTGCCAGTAGTCCGGGCCGAGGTGAGCAGTTCTTC. Translation: CASSPGRGEQFF.

CDR3 residues: CASSLGPGKQETQYF. The CDR3 DNA sequence: TGTGCCAGCAGCTTAGGTCCAGGAAAGCAAGAGACCCAGTACTTC. The chain combines TRBV11-3 with TRBJ2-5; D not resolved. Germline V gene lookup returns CDR1 SGHNT and CDR2 YENEEA. The CDR3 is 15 amino acids. The V end lost 1 base, the J end lost 2 bases, and 11 bases lay between the germline ends.

The rearrangement joins TRBV27 to TRBJ2-7, with TRBD2 identical over 7 bases. Losses at the gene ends were 2 bases for V and 7 bases for J; bases not matched to a gene: 14. From germline, CDR1 is MNHEY and CDR2 SMNVEV (reference sequence). This CDR3 comprises 16 residues. CDR3 sequence (DNA): TGTGCCAGCAGTTTACGAGACACCGGGATGGGGGGGGAGCAGTACTTC. The encoded protein is CASSLRDTGMGGEQYF.

The gene calls are TRBV5-1 and TRBJ2-3; D is unresolved. This CDR3 contains 15 residues. Per germline, CDR1 SGHRS and CDR2 YFSETQ. Trimming left V 0 bases short and J 4 bases short, with 12 bases between. CDR3: CASSLVPDGADTQYF. The CDR3 DNA sequence: TGCGCCAGCAGCTTGGTCCCGGACGGAGCAGATACGCAGTATTTT.

This chain uses TRBV18 with TRBJ2-5; 7 bases agree with TRBD2. V lost 3 bases to trimming and J lost 0 bases; unmatched junction nucleotides: 4. CDR1 KGHSH and CDR2 LQKENI come from the germline V gene. CDR3 length: 15 amino acids. CDR3 DNA: TGTGCCAGCTCACCGAGGGAGGGATACCAAGAGACCCAGTACTTC. The encoded protein is CASSPREGYQETQYF.

The chain employs TRBV5-4 and TRBJ2-2; no clear D. CDR3 length: 14 amino acids. Germline V CDR1 and CDR2: SGHNT, YYREEE (reference sequence). The V end was cut by 6 bases, the J end by 4 bases, with 13 bases between. CDR3 coding DNA: TGTGCCAGCACCCCAAGCTTAACCACCGGGGAGCTGTTTTTT. As protein: CASTPSLTTGELFF.

This chain uses TRBV5-6 with TRBJ1-5; D uncertain. Looked up from germline, CDR1 is SGHDT and CDR2 is YYEEEE. Between the trimmed V and J ends, which lost 4 bases and 7 bases, there was a span of 3 bases. CDR3 length: 10 amino acids. The CDR3 loop reads CASSGQPQHF. The CDR3 DNA reads TGTGCCAGCAGCGGGCAGCCCCAGCATTTT.

This chain joins TRBV29-1 and TRBJ2-3, with TRBD1 as a possible D gene (9 bases). V was clipped by 3 bases and J by 1 base, with 32 bases between them. This CDR3 comprises 21 residues. Germline CDR1 and CDR2: SQVTM and ANQGSEA. The DNA for the CDR3 is TGCAGCGTTGACCGACAGGGGGTTCAGCGGGAGAGGAATGCCGGCACAGATACGCAGTATTTT. It encodes CSVDRQGVQRERNAGTDTQYF.

The V and J genes are TRBV14 and TRBJ2-1; D remains unclear. Germline CDR1 and CDR2: SGHDN and FVKESK. This CDR3 is 13 amino acids long. Trimming took off 2 bases at V and 6 bases at J, with 8 bases between the two ends. The CDR3 sequence: CASSQISRNEQFF. In nucleotides, the CDR3 is TGTGCCAGCAGCCAAATATCACGCAATGAGCAGTTCTTC.

Only one count was recorded for this clone. V and J are TRBV19 and TRBJ1-1; TRBD1 is a possible D gene (6 bases). V gave up 0 bases and J gave up 4 bases, with 15 bases separating them. The germline CDR1 and CDR2 sequences are LNHDA and SQIVND (reference sequence). This CDR3 has 16 amino acids. CDR3 amino acids: CASSIDLTGGGTEAFF. As DNA, the CDR3 is TGTGCCAGTAGTATAGATCTAACGGGGGGCGGCACTGAAGCTTTCTTT.

The chain is built from TRBV5-1 and TRBJ2-7; D ambiguous. V dropped 0 bases and J dropped 0 bases, with 7 bases sitting between them. Germline CDR1 and CDR2: SGHRS and YFSETQ. The CDR3 consists of 14 residues. Written as DNA, the CDR3 is TGCGCCAGCAGCTTGGGTCGGAGCTCCTACGAGCAGTACTTC. Translating gives CASSLGRSSYEQYF.

The chain joins TRBV6-4 to TRBJ1-1, with no clear D. The V end was cut by 3 bases, the J end by 1 base, with 6 bases between. CDR1 and CDR2 (germline): MRHNA, SNTAGT. The CDR3 has 13 amino acids. CDR3: CASSEHKNTEAFF. CDR3 sequence (DNA): TGTGCCAGCAGTGAACATAAGAACACTGAAGCTTTCTTT.

The V call is TRBV18, the J call TRBJ2-1, with D perhaps matching TRBD1 (5 bases). V was cut by 2 bases and J by 7 bases, with 21 bases left in between. The germline gives CDR1 KGHSH, CDR2 LQKENI. CDR3 length equals 17 residues. CDR3 DNA: TGTGCCAGCTCACCAAGGGGCAGTTCGTGGGTTTGGAATGAGCAGTTCTTC. It is translated as CASSPRGSSWVWNEQFF.